One and the same sample provided the 27 T cell receptor beta chains below, sequenced in a study of blood T cell repertoires in COVID-19. The data were produced by immunoSEQ multiplex PCR, yet TCRdb's version contains in-frame clones alone and is incomplete. The sample records more than 110,000 clones, under 80% being singletons. The source material was peripheral blood. Receptors were obtained from an elderly man with acute or convalescent COVID-19.

The chain joins TRBV7-2 to TRBJ1-2; the D is unclear. The germline V gene has CDR1 SGHTA and CDR2 FQGNSA. The CDR3 loop spans 13 amino acids. V lost 0 bases, J lost 9 bases, and 11 bases lay in between. CDR3 amino acids: CASSLALSSSYTF. DNA of the CDR3: TGTGCCAGCAGCTTAGCATTGAGCTCTAGCTACACCTTC.

This rearrangement joins TRBV4-2 to TRBJ1-1, with 9 bases matching TRBD1. The germline V gene encodes CDR1 LGHNA and CDR2 YNFKEQ. V shed 6 bases, J shed 1 base, and the junction held 12 bases outside the gene matches. This CDR3 region has 17 residues. The CDR3 protein is CASSRSSGTGTNTEAFF. Written as DNA, the CDR3 is TGTGCCAGCAGTCGATCCTCCGGGACAGGGACGAACACTGAAGCTTTCTTT.

The chain is built from TRBV7-9 and TRBJ1-5, with D maybe TRBD1 (5 bases). The V and J ends lost 5 bases and 7 bases respectively, with 18 bases between them. Germline V CDR1 and CDR2: SEHNR, FQNEAQ (reference sequence). CDR3 length: 15 residues. The CDR3 DNA is TGTGCCAGCAGCCCCGGGGAGGGACGAGAGCAGCCCCAGCATTTT. Its translation: CASSPGEGREQPQHF.

The rearrangement uses TRBV11-1 and TRBJ1-2, with TRBD1 identical over 7 bases. Germline loops: CDR1 SGHAT, CDR2 FQDESV (reference sequence). The CDR3 runs to 12 residues. J gave up 7 bases and V 5 bases, and 4 bases lay outside the gene matches. CDR3 sequence: CASSRRGLGYTF. Here the CDR3 DNA reads TGTGCCAGCAGCCGAAGGGGGCTTGGCTACACCTTC.

This chain links TRBV7-2 with TRBJ2-7; 9 bases fit TRBD1. Per the germline V gene, CDR1 is SGHTA and CDR2 is FQGNSA. With V trimmed by 0 bases and J by 5 bases, 5 bases remained unmatched. The CDR3 sequence is 15 residues long. This chain's CDR3 is CASSLANRGLDEQYF. CDR3 DNA sequence: TGTGCCAGCAGCTTAGCAAACAGGGGGCTGGACGAGCAGTACTTC.

The gene calls are TRBV6-6 and TRBJ1-1, with a tentative D call TRBD1 (6 bases). V was clipped by 0 bases and J by 2 bases, with 10 bases between them. Germline V gene sequence: CDR1 MNHNY, CDR2 SVGAGI (reference sequence). The CDR3 loop spans 15 amino acids. As DNA, the CDR3 is TGTGCCAGCAGTTACTCCCGGACAGAAAACACTGAAGCTTTCTTT. Protein product: CASSYSRTENTEAFF.

The chain recombines TRBV3-1 (or the pseudogene TRBV3-2) with TRBJ1-6; D possibly corresponds to TRBD1 (5 bases). The germline V gene encodes CDR1 LGHDT and CDR2 YNNKEL (reference sequence). V was clipped by 5 bases and J by 6 bases, with 11 bases between them. The CDR3 spans 14 residues. The CDR3 protein is CASSFLQGNSPLHF. CDR3 DNA: TGTGCCAGCAGCTTTCTCCAGGGTAATTCACCCCTCCACTTT.

This rearrangement joins TRBV6-5 to TRBJ1-5; D is unclear. V was clipped by 8 bases and J by 2 bases, with 10 bases between them. There are 13 residues in the CDR3. CDR1 is MNHEY and CDR2 is SVGAGI in the germline V gene. CDR3 residues: CASRRGGNQPQHF. The CDR3 DNA follows: TGTGCCAGCCGAAGAGGCGGCAATCAGCCCCAGCATTTT.

The chain uses TRBV4-3 and TRBJ2-2; 9 bases are shared with TRBD1. The length of the CDR3 is 14 residues. Germline V lookup: CDR1 LGHNA, CDR2 YSLEER. V lost 6 bases to trimming and J lost 3 bases; unmatched junction nucleotides: 2. CDR3 bases: TGCGCCAGCAGACAGGGGGCGGACACCGGGGAGCTGTTTTTT. Residues: CASRQGADTGELFF.

This clone was seen a few times. The CDR3 coding sequence is TGCGCCAGCAGCATAGACAGGGCGAACACTGAAGCTTTCTTT. It is translated as CASSIDRANTEAFF. The rearrangement joins TRBV5-1 to TRBJ1-1; 7 nucleotides align to TRBD1. J was trimmed by 1 base and V by 4 bases; bases with no gene match: 4. Germline V gene sequence: CDR1 SGHRS, CDR2 YFSETQ. The CDR3 is made up of 14 amino acids.

This clone was detected only a few times. The chain combines TRBV7-2 with TRBJ2-2, with D possibly TRBD2 on 6 matching bases. The CDR3 runs 15 residues. Per germline, CDR1 SGHTA and CDR2 FQGNSA. V lost 4 bases, J lost 2 bases, and 11 bases lay in between. This CDR3 is CASSSGGSNTGELFF. DNA of the CDR3: TGTGCCAGCAGCTCCGGAGGGTCAAACACCGGGGAGCTGTTTTTT.

Remarks on this clone: The germline gene is not matched at one end of the junction; a read error may be the cause. This chain uses TRBV5-4 with TRBJ1-1; 8 bases align to TRBD1. CDR3 length equals 13 residues. The germline V gene encodes CDR1 SGHNT and CDR2 YYREEE (reference sequence). The CDR3 reads CASTDRENSEAFF. CDR3 sequence (DNA): TGTGCCAGCACGGACAGGGAGAACTCTGAAGCTTTCTTT.

This chain uses TRBV7-2 with TRBJ1-2, with D unclear. The CDR3 runs to 13 residues. Trimming pared 4 bases from V and 7 bases from J, leaving 13 bases between. CDR1 and CDR2 from the germline V gene are SGHTA and FQGNSA. DNA of the CDR3: TGTGCCAGCAGCTCCGTCCCGGAGGCTGGCTACACCTTC. Residues: CASSSVPEAGYTF.

The rearrangement links TRBV5-5 to TRBJ2-7; 9 bases agree with TRBD1. The CDR3 consists of 14 residues. Germline V CDR1 and CDR2: SGHKS, YYEKEE (reference sequence). The V segment lost 4 bases and the J segment 4 bases; nucleotides outside the gene matches: 6. The CDR3 sequence is CASSLGQGPYEQYF. The CDR3 DNA reads as TGTGCCAGCAGCCTGGGACAGGGACCGTACGAGCAGTACTTC.

V gene TRBV29-1 combines with J gene TRBJ1-4; no firm D call. Trimming removed 4 bases from V and 0 bases from J, with 6 bases in between. CDR1 is SQVTM and CDR2 is ANQGSEA in the germline V gene. This CDR3 has 13 amino acids. CDR3 region: CSVVGATNEKLFF. In DNA form, the CDR3 reads TGCAGCGTTGTCGGGGCAACTAATGAAAAACTGTTTTTT.

This chain connects TRBV28 to TRBJ1-2, with D possibly matching TRBD1 (5 bases). The germline V and J ends were trimmed by 4 bases and 3 bases, with 12 bases remaining between them. The CDR3 spans 14 residues. The germline CDR1 and CDR2 sequences are MDHEN and SYDVKM. The CDR3, as DNA: TGTGCCAGCAGTTCTCTGGGGGGTTACTATGGCTACACCTTC. This encodes CASSSLGGYYGYTF.

V usage is TRBV6-1 and J usage is TRBJ2-5; D is unclear. This CDR3 has 13 residues. Trimming stripped 3 bases from V and 2 bases from J, with 7 bases between. Per the germline V gene, CDR1 is MNHNS and CDR2 is SASEGT. CDR3 residues: CASSDTWQETQYF. The DNA of the CDR3 is TGTGCCAGCAGTGATACTTGGCAAGAGACCCAGTACTTC.

This clone was seen more than once but under ten times. The J gene is TRBJ2-1, the V gene TRBV5-1; 7 nucleotides agree with TRBD2. Germline V gene sequence: CDR1 SGHRS, CDR2 YFSETQ. The V gene end was trimmed by 3 bases and the J gene end by 1 base; junction bases not matched to a gene: 4. CDR3 length: 15 residues. CDR3 loop: CASSWEGRSYNEQFF. CDR3 in DNA: TGCGCCAGCAGCTGGGAGGGGAGATCCTACAATGAGCAGTTCTTC.

In DNA form, the CDR3 reads TGTGCCAGCAGCTTAGGTACGCAGGACACCGGGGAGCTGTTTTTT. Translated, it gives CASSLGTQDTGELFF. The rearrangement uses TRBV7-8 and TRBJ2-2; no clear D. This CDR3 is 15 amino acids long. With 1 base removed from V and 3 bases from J, the gap between germline ends came to 9 bases. Germline-derived CDR1 and CDR2 are SGHVS and FQNEAQ.

The V call is TRBV4-3, the J call TRBJ2-6; no reliable D call. Trimming left V 0 bases short and J 2 bases short, with 11 bases between. The CDR3 has 17 residues. Germline-derived CDR1 and CDR2 are LGHNA and YSLEER. The CDR3 is CASSQDRIVTGANVLTF. The CDR3 nucleotides are TGCGCCAGCAGCCAAGATAGAATAGTCACTGGGGCCAACGTCCTGACTTTC.

This chain connects TRBV3-1 (or the pseudogene TRBV3-2) to TRBJ2-7, with 9 bases identical to TRBD1. The CDR3 length is 16 residues. The germline V gene has CDR1 LGHDT and CDR2 YNNKEL (reference sequence). J was trimmed by 0 bases and V by 5 bases; bases with no gene match: 8. CDR3 nucleotides: TGTGCCAGCAGCGGGACAGGGACTGCCCGCTCCTACGAGCAGTACTTC. This gives the protein CASSGTGTARSYEQYF.

The chain links TRBV6-5 to TRBJ2-5; D call uncertain. Germline lookup yields CDR1 MNHEY and CDR2 SVGAGI. V lost 7 bases and J 1 base, leaving 4 bases between the germline ends. CDR3 size: 11 residues. Here the CDR3 DNA reads TGTGCCAGCACTATCCAAGAGACCCAGTACTTC. Amino acid sequence: CASTIQETQYF.

The chain combines TRBV7-9 with TRBJ1-4, with no clear D. This CDR3 comprises 14 residues. Germline assignment: CDR1 SEHNR and CDR2 FQNEAQ (reference sequence). The ends were cut back, 5 bases at V and 4 bases at J, with 11 bases in the middle. The CDR3 spells CASSRRLDNEKLFF. DNA for the CDR3: TGTGCCAGCAGCCGGAGACTGGATAATGAAAAACTGTTTTTT.

This sequence joins TRBV5-8 and TRBJ2-5; TRBD2 agrees at 8 bases. Germline trimming cut 5 bases from V and 3 bases from J; bases unmatched to any gene: 6. This CDR3 is 14 amino acids long. Germline CDR1 SGHTS, CDR2 YDEGEE. The CDR3 is CASSTGRGEETQYF. In DNA form, the CDR3 reads TGTGCCAGCAGTACCGGGAGGGGAGAAGAGACCCAGTACTTC.

About this clone itself: The identical CDR3 is also encoded by other nucleotide sequences in the sample. The V call is TRBV5-1, the J call TRBJ1-6, with D unresolved. Germline-derived CDR1 and CDR2 are SGHRS and YFSETQ. The germline V and J ends were trimmed by 2 bases and 0 bases, with 6 bases remaining between them. The CDR3 loop spans 15 amino acids. CDR3 DNA sequence: TGCGCCAGCAGCTTAACAAGCTCCTATAATTCACCCCTCCACTTT. Translated, it gives CASSLTSSYNSPLHF.

The chain joins TRBV28 to TRBJ2-7; 9 nucleotides agree with TRBD1. The germline CDR1 and CDR2 sequences are MDHEN and SYDVKM. The junction had 5 bases not matched to a gene; V was cut back by 5 bases and J by 3 bases. The CDR3 consists of 14 residues. CDR3 in amino acids: CASSTTGQGYEQYF. CDR3 nucleotide sequence: TGTGCCAGCAGTACCACGGGACAGGGCTACGAGCAGTACTTC.

The rearrangement links TRBV6-2 or TRBV6-3 to TRBJ1-2, with D perhaps matching TRBD1 (6 bases). The germline V and J ends were trimmed by 3 bases and 0 bases, with 11 bases remaining between them. There are 15 residues in the CDR3. CDR1 is MNHEY and CDR2 is SVGEGT in the germline V gene. CDR3 in DNA: TGTGCCAGCAGTTATCGACAGGTCCCTAACTATGGCTACACCTTC. This encodes CASSYRQVPNYGYTF.